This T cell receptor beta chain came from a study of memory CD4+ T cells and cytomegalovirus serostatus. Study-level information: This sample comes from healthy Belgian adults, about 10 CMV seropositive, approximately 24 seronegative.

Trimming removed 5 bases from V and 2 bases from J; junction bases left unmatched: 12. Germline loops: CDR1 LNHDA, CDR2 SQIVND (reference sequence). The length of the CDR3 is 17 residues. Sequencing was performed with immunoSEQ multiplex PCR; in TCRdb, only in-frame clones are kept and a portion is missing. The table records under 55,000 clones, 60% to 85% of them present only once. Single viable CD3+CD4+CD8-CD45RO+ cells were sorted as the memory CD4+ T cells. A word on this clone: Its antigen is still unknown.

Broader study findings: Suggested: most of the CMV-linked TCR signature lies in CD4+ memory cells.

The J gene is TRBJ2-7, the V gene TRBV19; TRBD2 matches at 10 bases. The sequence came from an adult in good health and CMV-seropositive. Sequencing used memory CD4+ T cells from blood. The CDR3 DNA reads TGTGCCAGTAGTGATTCTAGCGGGAGCTCCCGCGCCTACGAGCAGTACTTC. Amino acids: CASSDSSGSSRAYEQYF.